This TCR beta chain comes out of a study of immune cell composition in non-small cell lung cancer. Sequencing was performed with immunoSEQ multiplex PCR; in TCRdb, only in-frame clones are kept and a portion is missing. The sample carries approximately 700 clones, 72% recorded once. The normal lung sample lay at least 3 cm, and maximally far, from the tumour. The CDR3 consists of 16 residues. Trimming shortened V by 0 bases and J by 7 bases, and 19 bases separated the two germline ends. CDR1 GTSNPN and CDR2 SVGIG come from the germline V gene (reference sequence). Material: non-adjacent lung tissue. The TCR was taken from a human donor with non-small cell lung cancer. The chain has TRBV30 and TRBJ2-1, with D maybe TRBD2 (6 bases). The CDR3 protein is CAWSVFAGTSRNEQFF. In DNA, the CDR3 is TGTGCCTGGAGTGTATTCGCGGGGACCTCTAGGAATGAGCAGTTCTTC.